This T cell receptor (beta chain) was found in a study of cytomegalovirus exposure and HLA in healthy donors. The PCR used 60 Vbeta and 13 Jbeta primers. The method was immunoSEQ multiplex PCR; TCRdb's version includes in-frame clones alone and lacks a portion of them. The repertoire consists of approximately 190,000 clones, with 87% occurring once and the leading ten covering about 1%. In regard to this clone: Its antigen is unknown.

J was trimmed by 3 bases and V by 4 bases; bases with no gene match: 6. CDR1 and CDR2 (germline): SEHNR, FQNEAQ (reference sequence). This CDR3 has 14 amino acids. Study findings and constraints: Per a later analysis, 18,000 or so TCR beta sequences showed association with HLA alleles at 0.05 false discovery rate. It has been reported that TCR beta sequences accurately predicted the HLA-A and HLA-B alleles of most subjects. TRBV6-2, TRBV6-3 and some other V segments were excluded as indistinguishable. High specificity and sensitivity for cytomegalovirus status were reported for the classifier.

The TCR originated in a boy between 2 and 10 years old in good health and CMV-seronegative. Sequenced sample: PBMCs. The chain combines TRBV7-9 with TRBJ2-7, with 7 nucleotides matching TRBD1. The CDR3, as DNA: TGTGCCAGCAGCTATGACAGGGCCTACTACGAGCAGTACTTC. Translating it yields CASSYDRAYYEQYF.